The 20 T cell receptor beta chains below all came from one sample that was sequenced in a study of cytomegalovirus exposure and HLA in healthy donors. The method was immunoSEQ multiplex PCR; TCRdb's version includes in-frame clones alone and lacks a portion of them. Seen here are 60,000 or so clones, roughly nine tenths observed once, and the top ten hold 2.2%. Sample: PBMCs. These receptors came from a woman younger than 45 in good health and CMV-seronegative.

The chain uses TRBV19 and TRBJ2-2; 7 bases are a match to TRBD2. Germline-derived CDR1 and CDR2 are LNHDA and SQIVND (reference sequence). The CDR3 sequence is 17 residues long. J was trimmed by 3 bases and V by 5 bases; bases with no gene match: 12. This CDR3 reads CASSPSETSKYTGELFF. The CDR3 bases are TGTGCCAGTAGTCCCTCCGAGACTAGCAAATACACCGGGGAGCTGTTTTTT.

This rearrangement joins TRBV15 to TRBJ2-1; 7 bases match TRBD2. J was trimmed by 5 bases and V by 1 base; bases with no gene match: 8. This CDR3 spans 16 amino acids. From germline, CDR1 is LNHNV and CDR2 YYDKDF (reference sequence). DNA of the CDR3: TGTGCCACCAGCAGAGTCGGGGGAGGGCCAAACAATGAGCAGTTCTTC. This gives the protein CATSRVGGGPNNEQFF.

In this sample, this clone turned up once. This rearrangement joins TRBV11-2 to TRBJ2-2; possibly TRBD2 for D (5 bases). V dropped 1 base and J dropped 7 bases, with 10 bases sitting between them. The germline CDR1 and CDR2 sequences are SGHAT and FQNNGV. The CDR3 is 14 amino acids. The CDR3 loop is CASSLVLSGGELFF. As DNA, the CDR3 is TGTGCCAGCAGCTTAGTTCTAAGCGGCGGGGAGCTGTTTTTT.

V gene TRBV19 combines with J gene TRBJ2-7; D remains ambiguous. Trimming left V 0 bases short and J 3 bases short, with 9 bases between. Looked up from germline, CDR1 is LNHDA and CDR2 is SQIVND (reference sequence). CDR3 length: 14 residues. The CDR3 loop is CASSIDLADYEQYF. The DNA for the CDR3 is TGTGCCAGTAGTATAGATCTGGCTGACTACGAGCAGTACTTC.

The V call is TRBV7-2, the J call TRBJ2-7; D possibly corresponds to TRBD2 (6 bases). CDR3 length: 17 amino acids. Trimming pared 5 bases from V and 6 bases from J, leaving 26 bases between. CDR1 is SGHTA, CDR2 FQGNSA, per germline. The CDR3 region is CASSPGGASVLGSEQYF. The CDR3 coding sequence is TGTGCCAGCAGCCCAGGAGGGGCTAGCGTATTAGGTAGCGAGCAGTACTTC.

The V call is TRBV30, the J call TRBJ1-1, with D possibly matching TRBD1 (5 bases). V lost 3 bases to trimming and J lost 11 bases, with 19 bases between them. The CDR3 loop spans 13 amino acids. CDR1 and CDR2 from the germline V gene are GTSNPN and SVGIG (reference sequence). In nucleotides, the CDR3 is TGTGCCTGGAGCACGATAGGGGAAAGTCGCGCTTTCTTT. Its protein product is CAWSTIGESRAFF. The entire variable domain, with the rest obtained from reference TRBV30 and TRBJ1-1, is as follows: SQTIHQWPATLVQPVGSPLSLECTVEGTSNPNLYWYRQAAGRGLQLLFYSVGIGQISSEVPQNLSASRPQDRQFILSSKKLLLSDSGFYLCAWSTIGESRAFFGQGTRLTVV.

The chain employs TRBV28 and TRBJ1-5; 8 nucleotides match TRBD1. V gave up 7 bases and J gave up 3 bases; unmatched junction bases: 5. The CDR3 loop spans 14 amino acids. CDR1 and CDR2 (germline): MDHEN, SYDVKM. For the CDR3, the DNA is TGTGCCAGCACCGGGACAGGTTACAATCAGCCCCAGCATTTT. Translated, it gives CASTGTGYNQPQHF. Drawing the rest from reference TRBV28 and TRBJ1-5, the complete variable domain is DVKVTQSSRYLVKRTGEKVFLECVQDMDHENMFWYRQDPGLGLRLIYFSYDVKMKEKGDIPEGYSVSREKKERFSLILESASTNQTSMYLCASTGTGYNQPQHFGDGTRLSIL.

The CDR3 is CASSTLAGTARTQYF. CDR3 coding DNA: TGCGCCAGCAGCACACTAGCGGGAACGGCGCGTACGCAGTATTTT. V and J are TRBV5-1 and TRBJ2-3, with TRBD2 matching over 10 bases. V lost 4 bases to trimming and J lost 8 bases; unmatched junction nucleotides: 10. CDR1 and CDR2 (germline): SGHRS, YFSETQ. This CDR3 is 15 amino acids long.

The J gene is TRBJ1-1, the V gene TRBV25-1; D perhaps matches TRBD1 (5 bases). Germline CDR1 reads MGHDK; CDR2 reads SYGVNS. The CDR3 consists of 11 residues. V was shortened by 6 bases and J by 7 bases, with 9 bases between the two germline ends. The DNA for the CDR3 is TGTGCCAGCAGAGGACACTTTGAAGCTTTCTTT. Translating it yields CASRGHFEAFF.

The chain links TRBV6-1 to TRBJ1-3; TRBD1 might be the D (6 bases). The CDR3 loop spans 16 amino acids. V gave up 4 bases and J gave up 4 bases, with 17 bases separating them. Germline CDR1 MNHNS, CDR2 SASEGT. CDR3 DNA sequence: TGTGCCAGCAGTGTACAGGGTGGGAGTCTAGGAAACACCATATATTTT. This translates into CASSVQGGSLGNTIYF.

The V and J genes are TRBV19 and TRBJ1-5; TRBD1 matches 10 bases. V dropped 5 bases and J dropped 7; count of bases not matched to a gene: 11. The length of the CDR3 is 16 residues. CDR1 is LNHDA, CDR2 SQIVND, per germline (reference sequence). Written as DNA, the CDR3 is TGTGCCAGTAGTGCCGGGACAGGGGAGAGGAGACAGCCCCAGCATTTT. Its protein is CASSAGTGERRQPQHF.

CDR3 DNA: TGTGCCAGCAGTAAAGACTCGACAGGGGCGAACACTGAAGCTTTCTTT. This codes for CASSKDSTGANTEAFF. The chain couples TRBV2 to TRBJ1-1; TRBD1 agrees at 8 bases. V dropped 5 bases and J dropped 1; count of bases not matched to a gene: 9. Germline V CDR1 and CDR2: SNHLY, FYNNEI. This CDR3 spans 16 amino acids.

The chain uses TRBV7-2 and TRBJ2-6, with 9 bases lining up with TRBD2. This CDR3 region has 19 residues. CDR1 and CDR2 from the germline V gene are SGHTA and FQGNSA. With V trimmed by 2 bases and J by 0 bases, 8 bases remained unmatched. The CDR3 region is CASSLRFASGVSGANVLTF. The CDR3 nucleotides are TGTGCCAGCAGCTTACGGTTCGCTAGCGGGGTCTCTGGGGCCAACGTCCTGACTTTC.

This chain links TRBV7-6 with TRBJ1-4; TRBD1 might be the D (5 bases). From germline, CDR1 is SGHVS and CDR2 FNYEAQ. This CDR3 is built from 16 residues. Trimming removed 4 bases from V and 0 bases from J, with 12 bases in between. For the CDR3, the DNA is TGTGCCAGCAGCTGGAGGGGAGGTGCAACTAATGAAAAACTGTTTTTT. Translated, it gives CASSWRGGATNEKLFF.

The chain carries TRBV27 and TRBJ2-7; TRBD1 agrees at 10 bases. The CDR3 totals 15 residues. J gave up 2 bases and V 3 bases, and 4 bases lay outside the gene matches. Germline V gives CDR1 MNHEY, CDR2 SMNVEV (reference sequence). The CDR3 DNA is TGTGCCAGCAGTTTGGGACAGGGGTCCACCTACGAGCAGTACTTC. It encodes CASSLGQGSTYEQYF.

The V gene is TRBV7-2, the J gene TRBJ2-3; 11 bases fit TRBD2. The trim removed 3 bases at V and 5 bases at J, leaving 7 bases unmatched. Germline V gives CDR1 SGHTA, CDR2 FQGNSA. The CDR3 runs 16 residues. The CDR3 region has the DNA TGTGCCAGCAGCTTCCCGCTAGCGGGAGGTATAGATACGCAGTATTTT. It translates to CASSFPLAGGIDTQYF.

V gene TRBV28 combines with J gene TRBJ2-5; unclear D gene. Trimming shortened V by 5 bases and J by 4 bases, and 8 bases separated the two germline ends. The CDR3 totals 12 residues. Germline V gene sequence: CDR1 MDHEN, CDR2 SYDVKM. DNA for the CDR3: TGTGCCAGCAGTCAGGCGCGAGAGACCCAGTACTTC. This gives the protein CASSQARETQYF. The variable domain in full, with the rest retrieved from reference TRBV28 and TRBJ2-5, is DVKVTQSSRYLVKRTGEKVFLECVQDMDHENMFWYRQDPGLGLRLIYFSYDVKMKEKGDIPEGYSVSREKKERFSLILESASTNQTSMYLCASSQARETQYFGPGTRLLVL.

The chain couples TRBV5-1 to TRBJ1-3; D is perhaps TRBD1 (6 bases). Trimming removed 4 bases at V and 4 bases at J, with 15 bases between. The CDR3 is 15 amino acids. CDR1 and CDR2 from the germline V gene are SGHRS and YFSETQ. CDR3 bases: TGCGCCAGCAGCCAAAAGGGGGTATCGGGAAACACCATATATTTT. It translates to CASSQKGVSGNTIYF.

The chain uses TRBV11-2 and TRBJ2-1; 8 nucleotides match TRBD2. Germline CDR1 and CDR2: SGHAT and FQNNGV. V shed 5 bases, J shed 8 bases, and the junction held 11 bases outside the gene matches. The length of the CDR3 is 15 residues. The CDR3 region has the DNA TGTGCCAGCAGCCCGCTAGCGGGTCCCTTCGATGAGCAGTTCTTC. This sequence encodes CASSPLAGPFDEQFF.

Concerning this clone: In the same sample, other DNA sequences code for this CDR3. V gene TRBV5-1 combines with J gene TRBJ1-1; D not resolved. V was shortened by 0 bases and J by 0 bases, with 6 bases between the two germline ends. Germline loops: CDR1 SGHRS, CDR2 YFSETQ. This CDR3 contains 14 residues. The CDR3 bases are TGCGCCAGCAGCTTGGACAGCATGAACACTGAAGCTTTCTTT. Amino acids: CASSLDSMNTEAFF.